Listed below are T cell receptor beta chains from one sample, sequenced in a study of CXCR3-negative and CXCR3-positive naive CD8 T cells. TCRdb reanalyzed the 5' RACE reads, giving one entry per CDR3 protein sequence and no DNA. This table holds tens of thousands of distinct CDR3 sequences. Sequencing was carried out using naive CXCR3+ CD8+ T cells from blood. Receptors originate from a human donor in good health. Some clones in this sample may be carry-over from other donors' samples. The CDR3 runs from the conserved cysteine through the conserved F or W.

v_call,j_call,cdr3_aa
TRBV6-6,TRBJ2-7,CASSPSGQGPYEQYF
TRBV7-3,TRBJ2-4,CASSLIELAEVKNIQYF
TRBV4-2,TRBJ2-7,CASSYARTSGKYSYEQYF
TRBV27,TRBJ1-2,CASSLAGTGSPFNYGYTF
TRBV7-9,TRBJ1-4,CASSSPPEAGRQEKLFF
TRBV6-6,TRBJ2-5,CASRADGYQETQYF
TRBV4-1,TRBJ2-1,CASSQYTYNEQFF
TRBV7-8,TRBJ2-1,CASSSARETVLNEQFF
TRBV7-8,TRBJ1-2,CASRHTGDYGYTF
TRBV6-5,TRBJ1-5,CASRATDRSSQPQHF
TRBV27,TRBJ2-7,CASSFLGGGAEGYEQYF
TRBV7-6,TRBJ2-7,CASSLASGDYEQYF
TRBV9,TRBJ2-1,CASSAVTGGNEQFF
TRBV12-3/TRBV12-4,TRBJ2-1,CASSSVWYEQFF
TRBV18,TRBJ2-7,CASSPAGPLGEQYF
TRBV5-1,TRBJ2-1,CASSFLTSGNPNEQFF
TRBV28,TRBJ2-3,CASLPRLFRDTQYF
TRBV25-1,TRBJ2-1,CASSEVDLGEQFF
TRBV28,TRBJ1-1,CASSPSQGTEAFF
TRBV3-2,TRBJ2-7,CASSQLLAGGSGEQYF
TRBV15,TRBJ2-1,CATSRAVGPGKRFF
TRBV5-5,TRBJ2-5,CASSKEGTAGETQYF
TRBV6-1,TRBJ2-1,CASSVRLAGPYNEQFF
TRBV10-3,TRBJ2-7,CAITGGGYEQYF
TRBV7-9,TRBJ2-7,CASSLVDHGHPSYEQYF
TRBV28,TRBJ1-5,CASSPGQFNQPQHF
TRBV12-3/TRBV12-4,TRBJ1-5,CASSIWGDQPQHF
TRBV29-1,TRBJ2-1,CSVVAEVGWNEQFF
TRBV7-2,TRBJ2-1,CASSLVAGVEGEQFF
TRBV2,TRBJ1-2,CASARWIGSNYGYTF
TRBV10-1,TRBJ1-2,CASSEPTGVTSPNYGYTF
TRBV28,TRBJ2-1,CASSFSASSSYNEQFF
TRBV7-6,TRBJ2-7,CASSLGPGATYEQYF
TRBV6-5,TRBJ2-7,CASRGDGEQYF
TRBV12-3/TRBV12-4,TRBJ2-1,CASSFPGQGFDEQFF
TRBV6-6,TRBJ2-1,CASSYSSLGPYNEQFF
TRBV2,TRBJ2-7,CASSPGTNAYEQYF